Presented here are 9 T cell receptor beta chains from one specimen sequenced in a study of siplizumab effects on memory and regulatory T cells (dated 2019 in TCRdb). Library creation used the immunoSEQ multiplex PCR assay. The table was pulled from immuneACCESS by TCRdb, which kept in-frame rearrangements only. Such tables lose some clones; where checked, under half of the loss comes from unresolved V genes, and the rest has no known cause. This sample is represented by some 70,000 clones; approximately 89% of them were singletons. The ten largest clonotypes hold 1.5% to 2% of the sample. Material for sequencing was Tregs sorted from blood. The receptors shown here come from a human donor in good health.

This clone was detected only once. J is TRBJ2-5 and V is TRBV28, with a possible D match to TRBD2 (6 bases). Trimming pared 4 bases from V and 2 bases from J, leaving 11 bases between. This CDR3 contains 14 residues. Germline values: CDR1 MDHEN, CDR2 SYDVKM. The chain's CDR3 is CASSSPAGQETQYF. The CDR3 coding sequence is TGTGCCAGCAGTTCCCCTGCGGGGCAAGAGACCCAGTACTTC.

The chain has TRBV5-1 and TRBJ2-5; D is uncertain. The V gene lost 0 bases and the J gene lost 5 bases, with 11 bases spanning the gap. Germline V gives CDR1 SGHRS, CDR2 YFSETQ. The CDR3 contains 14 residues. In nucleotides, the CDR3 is TGCGCCAGCAGCTTGGTAGGGAATTCGGAGACCCAGTACTTC. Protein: CASSLVGNSETQYF.

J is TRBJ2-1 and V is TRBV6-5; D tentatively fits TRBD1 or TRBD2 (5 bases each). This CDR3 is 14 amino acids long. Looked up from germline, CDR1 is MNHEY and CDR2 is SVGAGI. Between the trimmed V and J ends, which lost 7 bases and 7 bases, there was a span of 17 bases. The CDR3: CASTERGFWNEQFF. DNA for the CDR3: TGTGCCAGCACCGAACGGGGCTTCTGGAATGAGCAGTTCTTC.

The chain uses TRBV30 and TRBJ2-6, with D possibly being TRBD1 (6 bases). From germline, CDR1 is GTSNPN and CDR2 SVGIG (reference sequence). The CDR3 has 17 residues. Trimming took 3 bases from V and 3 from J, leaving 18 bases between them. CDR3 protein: CAWRRAGAGYGANVLTF. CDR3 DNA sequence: TGTGCCTGGAGGAGAGCAGGGGCGGGTTATGGGGCCAACGTCCTGACTTTC.

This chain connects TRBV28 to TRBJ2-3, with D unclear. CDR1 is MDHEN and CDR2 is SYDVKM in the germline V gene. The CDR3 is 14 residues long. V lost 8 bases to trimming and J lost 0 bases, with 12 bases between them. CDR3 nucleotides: TGTGCCAGCCGTAGCCGAACTAGCACAGATACGCAGTATTTT. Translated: CASRSRTSTDTQYF.

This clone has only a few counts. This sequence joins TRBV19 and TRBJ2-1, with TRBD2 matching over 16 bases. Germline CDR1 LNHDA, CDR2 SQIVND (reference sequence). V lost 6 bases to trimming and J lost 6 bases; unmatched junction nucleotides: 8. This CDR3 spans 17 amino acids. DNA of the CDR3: TGTGCCAGTAGAGAGGGACTAGCGGGAGGGCTCGTCAATGAGCAGTTCTTC. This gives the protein CASREGLAGGLVNEQFF. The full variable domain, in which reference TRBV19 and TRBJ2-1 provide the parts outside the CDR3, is DGGITQSPKYLFRKEGQNVTLSCEQNLNHDAMYWYRQDPGQGLRLIYYSQIVNDFQKGDIAEGYSVSREKKESFPLTVTSAQKNPTAFYLCASREGLAGGLVNEQFFGPGTRLTVL.

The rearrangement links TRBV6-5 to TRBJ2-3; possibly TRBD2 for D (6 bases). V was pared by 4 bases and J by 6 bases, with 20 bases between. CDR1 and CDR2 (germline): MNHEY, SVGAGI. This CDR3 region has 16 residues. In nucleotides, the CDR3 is TGTGCCAGCAGTTTTAGCGGAGGAGGGGACGGGGATACGCAGTATTTT. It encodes CASSFSGGGDGDTQYF.

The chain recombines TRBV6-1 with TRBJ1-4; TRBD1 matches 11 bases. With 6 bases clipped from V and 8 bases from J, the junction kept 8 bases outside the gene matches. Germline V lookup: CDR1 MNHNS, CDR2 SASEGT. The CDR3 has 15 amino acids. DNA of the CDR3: TGTGCCAGCAGGTCCCCGGGACAGGGGGGCGAAAAACTGTTTTTT. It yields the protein CASRSPGQGGEKLFF.

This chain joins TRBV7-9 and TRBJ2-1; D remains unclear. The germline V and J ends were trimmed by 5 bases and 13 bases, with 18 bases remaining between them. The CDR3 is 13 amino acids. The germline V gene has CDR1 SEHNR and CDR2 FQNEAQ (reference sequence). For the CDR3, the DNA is TGTGCCAGCAGCCCGACGTTTAGTGAGCACCAGTTCTTC. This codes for CASSPTFSEHQFF.